The 7 T cell receptor beta chains presented below share a single source sample, sequenced in a study of graft-versus-host responses after intestinal transplantation. Produced via immunoSEQ multiplex PCR; TCRdb's table is partial and in-frame only. Of nearly 15,000 clones listed, over 50% are singletons. Processed graft tissue released its intraepithelial and lamina propria lymphocytes. Sequencing was performed on ileum tissue, taken 524 days after transplant. Source of these receptors: a human patient who received an intestinal transplant, so some T cells may come from the graft donor.

This chain joins TRBV11-2 and TRBJ1-1; possibly TRBD1 for D (6 bases). Germline V gene lookup returns CDR1 SGHAT and CDR2 FQNNGV. The CDR3 is made up of 15 amino acids. Trimming took 6 bases from V and 2 from J, leaving 16 bases between them. The CDR3 nucleotides are TGTGCCAGCAGGAGAGGACAGTGGATTAACACTGAAGCTTTCTTT. Its protein is CASRRGQWINTEAFF.

The CDR3 spells CASSQVVDRDYGYTF. The CDR3 nucleotides are TGCGCCAGCAGCCAAGTGGTCGACAGGGACTATGGCTACACCTTC. The chain employs TRBV4-1 and TRBJ1-2; TRBD1 agrees at 7 bases. CDR3 length: 15 residues. In germline, CDR1 is MGHRA, CDR2 YSYEKL. J lost 3 bases, V lost 1 base, and 5 bases had no gene match.

This clone was counted between two and nine times. This rearrangement joins TRBV7-8 to TRBJ1-1; 7 bases match TRBD1. Germline assignment: CDR1 SGHVS and CDR2 FQNEAQ. Trimming at V came to 1 base and at J to 5 bases, leaving 1 base not matched to a gene. This CDR3 spans 13 amino acids. CDR3 sequence: CASSLGQGTEAFF. The CDR3 region has the DNA TGTGCCAGCAGCTTAGGACAGGGAACTGAAGCTTTCTTT.

V gene TRBV19 combines with J gene TRBJ2-7, with D uncertain. Germline CDR1 and CDR2: LNHDA and SQIVND (reference sequence). V lost 6 bases and J lost 3, with 9 bases in between. This CDR3 is built from 12 residues. The CDR3 sequence: CASSPTDYEQYF. The DNA for the CDR3 is TGTGCCAGTAGCCCGACTGACTACGAGCAGTACTTC.

The rearrangement uses TRBV7-9 and TRBJ1-4; D possibly corresponds to TRBD1 (5 bases). CDR3 length equals 16 residues. V was cut by 4 bases and J by 7 bases, with 19 bases left in between. The germline V gene has CDR1 SEHNR and CDR2 FQNEAQ (reference sequence). This CDR3 reads CASSSPPGQGGEKLFF. DNA of the CDR3: TGTGCCAGCAGCTCCCCTCCAGGGCAGGGCGGTGAAAAACTGTTTTTT.

The chain combines TRBV7-2 with TRBJ2-2; no definite D call. Germline CDR1 reads SGHTA; CDR2 reads FQGNSA. CDR3 size: 13 residues. V was pared by 2 bases and J by 1 base, with 2 bases between. The CDR3 loop reads CASSLLNTGELFF. For the CDR3, the DNA is TGTGCCAGCAGCTTACTGAACACCGGGGAGCTGTTTTTT.

This chain uses TRBV21-1 with TRBJ2-5; TRBD2, the table's D call, was not compared with the DNA. TRBV21-1 is shown as a pseudogene. This CDR3 comprises 14 residues. The CDR3 DNA reads as TGTGCCAGCAGCAGGCCGACGGGTCCTGAGACCCAGTACTTC. The encoded protein is CASSRPTGPETQYF.